Reported below is one TCR beta chain. The target antigen is unknown. This entry comes from a study of radiotherapy plus CTLA-4 blockade in lung cancer. Study-wide results and caveats: Increased serum interferon-beta after radiation also reportedly predicted response strongly.

Repertoires were generated with immunoSEQ multiplex PCR, while TCRdb's copy carries only in-frame clones and drops some. In the table there are tens of thousands of clones, over 55% of which are singletons. The CDR3 length is 17 residues. Germline values: CDR1 SGHRS, CDR2 YFSETQ. V lost 4 bases, J lost 1 base, and 8 bases stayed unmatched. The source material was peripheral blood, sampled from a patient treated with radiotherapy plus ipilimumab. This TCR came from a human donor with non-small cell lung cancer who had stable disease on radiotherapy plus ipilimumab. The rearrangement joins TRBV5-1 to TRBJ2-5; TRBD2 matches at 12 bases. CDR3 bases: TGCGCCAGCAGCCCCGGATTACTAGCGGGGGGCCAAGAGACCCAGTACTTC. Translating it yields CASSPGLLAGGQETQYF. The variable domain in full, completed from reference TRBV5-1 and TRBJ2-5, reads KAGVTQTPRYLIKTRGQQVTLSCSPISGHRSVSWYQQTPGQGLQFLFEYFSETQRNKGNFPGRFSGRQFSNSRSEMNVSTLELGDSALYLCASSPGLLAGGQETQYFGPGTRLLVL.